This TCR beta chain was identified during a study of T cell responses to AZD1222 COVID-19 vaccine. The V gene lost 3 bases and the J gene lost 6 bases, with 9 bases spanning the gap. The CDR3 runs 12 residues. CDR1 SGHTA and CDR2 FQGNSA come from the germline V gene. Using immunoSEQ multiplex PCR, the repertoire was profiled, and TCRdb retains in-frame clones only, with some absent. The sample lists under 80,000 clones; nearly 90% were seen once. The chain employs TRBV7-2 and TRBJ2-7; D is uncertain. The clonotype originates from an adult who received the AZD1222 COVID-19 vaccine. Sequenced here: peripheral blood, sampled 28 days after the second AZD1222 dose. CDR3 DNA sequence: TGTGCCAGCAGCTTCGACTTGCGCGAGCAGTACTTC. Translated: CASSFDLREQYF.